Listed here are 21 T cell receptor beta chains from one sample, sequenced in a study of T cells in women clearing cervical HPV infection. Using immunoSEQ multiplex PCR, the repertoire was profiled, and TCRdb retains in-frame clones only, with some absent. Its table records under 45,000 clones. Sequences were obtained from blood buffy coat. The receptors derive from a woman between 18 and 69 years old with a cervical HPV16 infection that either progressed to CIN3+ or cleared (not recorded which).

The CDR3 bases that were read are TGTGCCAGCAGTGAATCAGGGCGGACCGAG. Translated: CASSESGRTE. The whole CDR3 sequence is CASSESGRTEQYF. This chain joins TRBV6-1 and TRBJ2-7; perhaps TRBD1 as D (5 bases). From the germline J gene comes the end of the CDR3, since the read stops 3 residues before it. V was trimmed by 2 bases and J by 6 bases, leaving 11 bases between them. The CDR3 consists of 13 residues. Germline V gene lookup returns CDR1 MNHNS and CDR2 SASEGT.

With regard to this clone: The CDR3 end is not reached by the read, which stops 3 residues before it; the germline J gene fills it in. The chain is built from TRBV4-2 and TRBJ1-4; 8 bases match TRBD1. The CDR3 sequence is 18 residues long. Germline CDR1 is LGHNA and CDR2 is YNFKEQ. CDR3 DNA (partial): TGTGCCAGCAGCCCTGGACAGGGTCCCCCCTCTGGGGCCAACGTA. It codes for CASSPGQGPPSGANV. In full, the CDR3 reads CASSPGQGPPSGANVLFF.

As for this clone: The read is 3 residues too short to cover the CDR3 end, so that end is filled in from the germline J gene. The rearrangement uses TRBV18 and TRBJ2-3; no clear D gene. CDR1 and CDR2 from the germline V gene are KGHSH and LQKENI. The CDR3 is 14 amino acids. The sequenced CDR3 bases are TGTGCCAGCTCACCACCGAATGGCCAAGAGACG. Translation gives CASSPPNGQET. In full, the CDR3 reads CASSPPNGQETQYF.

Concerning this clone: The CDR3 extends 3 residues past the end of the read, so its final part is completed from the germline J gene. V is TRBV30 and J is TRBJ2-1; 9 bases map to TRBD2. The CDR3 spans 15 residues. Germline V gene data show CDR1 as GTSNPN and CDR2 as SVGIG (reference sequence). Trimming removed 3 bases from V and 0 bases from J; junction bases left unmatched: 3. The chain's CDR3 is CAWRKRGVSYNEQFF. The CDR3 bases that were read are TGTGCCTGGAGAAAGCGGGGGGTCTCCTACAATGAG.

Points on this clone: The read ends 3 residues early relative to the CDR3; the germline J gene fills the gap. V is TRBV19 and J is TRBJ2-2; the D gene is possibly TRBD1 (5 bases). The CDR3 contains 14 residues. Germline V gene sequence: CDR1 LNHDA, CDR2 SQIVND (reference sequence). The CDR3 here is CASSDSATNEKLFF. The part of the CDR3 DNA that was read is TGTGCCAGTAGTGACAGTGCAACTAATGAAAAG.

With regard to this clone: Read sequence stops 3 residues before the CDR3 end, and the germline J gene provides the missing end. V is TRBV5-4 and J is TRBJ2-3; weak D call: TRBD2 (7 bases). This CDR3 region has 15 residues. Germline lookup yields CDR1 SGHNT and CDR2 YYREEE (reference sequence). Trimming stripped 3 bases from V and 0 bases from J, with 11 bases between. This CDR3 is CASSSGGRSTDTQYF. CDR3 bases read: TGTGCCAGCAGCTCCGGGGGGCGGAGCACAGATACG.

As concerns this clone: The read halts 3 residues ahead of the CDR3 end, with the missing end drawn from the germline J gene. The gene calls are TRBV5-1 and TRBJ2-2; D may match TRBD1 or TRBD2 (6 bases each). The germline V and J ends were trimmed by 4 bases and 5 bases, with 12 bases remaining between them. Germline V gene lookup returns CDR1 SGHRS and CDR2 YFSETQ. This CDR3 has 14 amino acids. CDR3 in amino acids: CASSPQGRTGELFF. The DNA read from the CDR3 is TGCGCCAGCAGCCCCCAGGGGAGGACCGGGGAG.

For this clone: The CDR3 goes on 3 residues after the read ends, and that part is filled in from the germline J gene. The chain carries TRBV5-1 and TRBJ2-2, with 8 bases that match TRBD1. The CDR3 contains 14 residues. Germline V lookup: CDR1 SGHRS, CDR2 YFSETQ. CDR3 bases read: TGCGCCAGCAGCTCGGGACAGGCTAATGAAAAG. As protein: CASSSGQANEK. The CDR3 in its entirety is CASSSGQANEKLFF.

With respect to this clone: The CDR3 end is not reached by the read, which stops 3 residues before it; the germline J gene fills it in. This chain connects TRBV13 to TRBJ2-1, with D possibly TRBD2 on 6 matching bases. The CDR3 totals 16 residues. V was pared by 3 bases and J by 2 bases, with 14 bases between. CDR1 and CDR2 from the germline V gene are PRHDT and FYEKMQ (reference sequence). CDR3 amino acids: CASSFIRDSTYNEQFF. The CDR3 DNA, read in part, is TGTGCCAGCAGCTTCATCCGGGACTCCACCTACAATGAG.

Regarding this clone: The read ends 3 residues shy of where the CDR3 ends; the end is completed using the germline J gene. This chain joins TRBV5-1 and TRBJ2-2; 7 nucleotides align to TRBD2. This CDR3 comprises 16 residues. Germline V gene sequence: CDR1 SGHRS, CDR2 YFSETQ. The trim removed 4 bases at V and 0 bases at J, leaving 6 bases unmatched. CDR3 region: CASSLEAGSNTGELFF. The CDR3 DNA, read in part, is TGCGCCAGCAGCCTTGAAGCGGGATCGAACACCGGGGAG.

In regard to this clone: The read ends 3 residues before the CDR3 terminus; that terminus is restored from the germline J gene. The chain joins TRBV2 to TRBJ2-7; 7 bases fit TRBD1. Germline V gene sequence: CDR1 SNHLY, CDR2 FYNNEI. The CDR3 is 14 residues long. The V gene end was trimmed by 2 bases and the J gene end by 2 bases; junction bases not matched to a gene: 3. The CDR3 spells CASSELRGPYEQYF. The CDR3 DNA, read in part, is TGTGCCAGCAGTGAATTAAGGGGGCCCTACGAG.

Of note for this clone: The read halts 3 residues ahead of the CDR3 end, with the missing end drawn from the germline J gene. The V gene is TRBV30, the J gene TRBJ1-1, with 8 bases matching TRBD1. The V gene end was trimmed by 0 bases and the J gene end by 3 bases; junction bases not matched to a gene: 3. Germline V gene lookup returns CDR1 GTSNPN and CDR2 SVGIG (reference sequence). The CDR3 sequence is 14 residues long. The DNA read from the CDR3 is TGTGCCTGGAGTGTAAGGGACAGGTACACTGAA. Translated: CAWSVRDRYTE. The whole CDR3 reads CAWSVRDRYTEAFF.

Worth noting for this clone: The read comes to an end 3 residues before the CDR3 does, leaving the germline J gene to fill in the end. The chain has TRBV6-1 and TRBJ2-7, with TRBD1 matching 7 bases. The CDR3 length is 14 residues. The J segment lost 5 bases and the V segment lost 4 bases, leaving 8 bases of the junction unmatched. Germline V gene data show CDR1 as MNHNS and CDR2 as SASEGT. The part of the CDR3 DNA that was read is TGTGCCAGCAGTGCCTCAGGGGGTTCGAACGAG. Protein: CASSASGGSNE. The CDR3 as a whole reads CASSASGGSNEQYF.

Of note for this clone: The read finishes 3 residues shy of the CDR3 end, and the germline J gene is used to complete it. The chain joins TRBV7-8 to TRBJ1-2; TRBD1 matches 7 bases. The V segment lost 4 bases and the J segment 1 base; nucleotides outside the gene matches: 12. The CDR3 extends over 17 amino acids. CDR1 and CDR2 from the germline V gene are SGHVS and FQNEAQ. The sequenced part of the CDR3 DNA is TGTGCCAGCAGCTCTGCCGACGGGACAGACTTTAACTATGGC. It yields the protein CASSSADGTDFNYG. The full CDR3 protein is CASSSADGTDFNYGYTF.

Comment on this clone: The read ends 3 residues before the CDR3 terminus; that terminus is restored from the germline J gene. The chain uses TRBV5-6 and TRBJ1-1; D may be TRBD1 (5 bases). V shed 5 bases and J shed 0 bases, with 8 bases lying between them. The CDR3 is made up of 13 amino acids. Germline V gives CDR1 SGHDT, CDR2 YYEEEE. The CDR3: CASRDNLNTEAFF. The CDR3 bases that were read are TGTGCCAGCAGGGACAATTTGAACACTGAA.

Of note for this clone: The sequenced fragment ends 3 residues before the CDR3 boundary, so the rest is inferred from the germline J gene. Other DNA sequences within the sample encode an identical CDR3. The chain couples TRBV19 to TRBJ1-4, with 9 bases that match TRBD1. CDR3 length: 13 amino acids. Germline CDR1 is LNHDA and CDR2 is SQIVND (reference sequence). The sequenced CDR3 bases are TGTGCCAGTAGCGGACAGGGGAATTCACCA. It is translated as CASSGQGNSP. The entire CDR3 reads CASSGQGNSPLFF.

This CDR3 is CASRLQGANSPLHF. Partial CDR3 DNA: TGTGCCAGCAGACTACAGGGGGCGAATTCACCC. The rearrangement links TRBV14 to TRBJ1-6, with 9 bases matching TRBD1. The read ends 3 residues before the CDR3 terminus; that terminus is restored from the germline J gene. CDR1 is SGHDN, CDR2 FVKESK, per germline. The CDR3 spans 14 residues. V shed 6 bases and J 7 bases; nucleotides not matched to a gene: 4.

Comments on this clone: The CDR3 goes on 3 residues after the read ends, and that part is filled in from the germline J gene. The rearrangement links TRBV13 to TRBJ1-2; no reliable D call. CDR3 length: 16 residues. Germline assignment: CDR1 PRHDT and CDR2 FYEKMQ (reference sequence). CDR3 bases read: TGTGCCAGCAGCTACCGACTAGCGCGTAGCACAGATACC. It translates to CASSYRLARSTDT. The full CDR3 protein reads CASSYRLARSTDTYTF.

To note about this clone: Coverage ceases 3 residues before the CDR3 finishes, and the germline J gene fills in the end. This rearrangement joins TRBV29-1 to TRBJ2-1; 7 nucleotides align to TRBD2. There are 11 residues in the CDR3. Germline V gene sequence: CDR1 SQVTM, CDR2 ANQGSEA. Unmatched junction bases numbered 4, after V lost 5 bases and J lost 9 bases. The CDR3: CSVPSSGEQFF. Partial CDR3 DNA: TGCAGCGTTCCCTCTAGCGGTGAG.

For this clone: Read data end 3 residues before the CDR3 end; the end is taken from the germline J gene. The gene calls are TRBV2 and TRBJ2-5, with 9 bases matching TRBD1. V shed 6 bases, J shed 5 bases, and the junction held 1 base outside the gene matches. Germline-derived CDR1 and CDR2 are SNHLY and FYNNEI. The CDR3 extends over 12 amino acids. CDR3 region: CASSGTGETQYF. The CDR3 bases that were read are TGTGCCAGCAGCGGGACAGGGGAGACC. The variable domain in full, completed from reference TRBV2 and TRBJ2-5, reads EPEVTQTPSHQVTQMGQEVILRCVPISNHLYFYWYRQILGQKVEFLVSFYNNEISEKSEIFDDQFSVERPDGSNFTLKIRSTKLEDSAMYFCASSGTGETQYFGPGTRLLVL.

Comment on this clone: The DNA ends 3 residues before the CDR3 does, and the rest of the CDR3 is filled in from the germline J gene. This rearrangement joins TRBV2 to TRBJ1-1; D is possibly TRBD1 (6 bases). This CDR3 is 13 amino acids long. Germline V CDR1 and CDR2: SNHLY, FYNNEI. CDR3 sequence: CASSGAQGSQAFF. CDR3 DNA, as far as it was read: TGTGCCAGCAGTGGTGCACAGGGTTCACAA.